This TCR beta chain was retrieved from a study of blood T cell repertoires in COVID-19. CDR1 SEHNR and CDR2 FQNEAQ come from the germline V gene (reference sequence). The V end was cut by 3 bases, the J end by 3 bases, with 9 bases between. CDR3 size: 14 residues. Some clones are missing from TCRdb's copy, which holds only in-frame ones; the method was immunoSEQ multiplex PCR. The sample carries a few hundred thousand clones, 70% to 90% recorded once. This sequence was found in a woman aged 50 to 65 who had been exposed to COVID-19. Sequenced material: PBMCs or T cells enriched from blood (not recorded which). The V and J genes are TRBV7-9 and TRBJ1-5, with a possible D match to TRBD1 (6 bases). This CDR3 is CASSLTGFNQPQHF. The CDR3 nucleotides are TGTGCCAGCAGCTTGACAGGCTTCAATCAGCCCCAGCATTTT.